This T cell receptor (beta chain) was found in a study of identical twins. cDNA carried unique molecular identifiers, and a universal primer site was added by template switching. Each CDR3 protein gets one entry after TCRdb re-called the 5' RACE reads with MiXCR. Among 200,000 to 250,000 distinct CDR3 sequences listed, around an eighth were seen once. The CDR3 consists of 12 residues. The germline CDR1 and CDR2 sequences are SEHNR and FQNEAQ (reference sequence). Trimming removed 5 bases from V and 12 bases from J, with 14 bases in between. Concerning this clonotype: The antigen remains undetermined.

Whole-study findings and limits: The analysis was cross-sectional rather than longitudinal within donors. Within cord blood, abundant beta clonotypes carried fewer insertions, but memory repertoires showed no such trend. Modeled out-of-frame TCR alpha sharing in monozygotic twins fell below observed levels.

The V gene is TRBV7-9, the J gene TRBJ2-4; the D is unclear. Sequencing input: memory (CD45RO+) T cells sorted from blood. The sequence came from a woman aged 18-29 years in good health. The CDR3 reads CASSPGPPNQYF. The CDR3 region has the DNA TGTGCCAGCAGCCCCGGCCCCCCCAATCAGTACTTC.